These 12 T cell receptor beta chains share one sample of origin, sequenced in a study of cytomegalovirus exposure and HLA in healthy donors. Amplification used 60 Vbeta primers and 13 Jbeta primers. Sequencing was performed with immunoSEQ multiplex PCR; in TCRdb, only in-frame clones are kept and a portion is missing. Here the sample spans roughly 150,000 clones, 80% being singletons. The specimen sequenced was PBMCs. All receptors derive from a woman in her thirties or forties in good health and CMV-seronegative.

The chain uses TRBV5-1 and TRBJ2-7, with TRBD2 identical over 9 bases. Germline V gene lookup returns CDR1 SGHRS and CDR2 YFSETQ. The CDR3 length is 14 residues. V lost 5 bases, J lost 6 bases, and 9 bases stayed unmatched. DNA for the CDR3: TGCGCCAGCAGGTATAGCGGGAGCGGGGGCGAGCAGTACTTC. It is translated as CASRYSGSGGEQYF.

The chain recombines TRBV7-3 with TRBJ1-2; D gene ambiguous. Trimming removed 2 bases at V and 7 bases at J, with 5 bases between. The CDR3 runs to 11 residues. Germline V gene data show CDR1 as SGHTA and CDR2 as FQGTGA. The CDR3 here is CASSLWLGYTF. CDR3 nucleotide sequence: TGTGCCAGCAGCTTATGGCTTGGCTACACCTTC.

This chain uses TRBV5-1 with TRBJ1-1, with D possibly being TRBD1 (5 bases). The CDR3 contains 14 residues. V dropped 4 bases and J dropped 1 base, with 11 bases sitting between them. Germline CDR1 is SGHRS and CDR2 is YFSETQ. As DNA, the CDR3 is TGCGCCAGCAGCCCAGGAACAGGGAACACTGAAGCTTTCTTT. Its protein product is CASSPGTGNTEAFF.

This clone was seen only once. The chain recombines TRBV9 with TRBJ2-5; maybe TRBD1 (8 bases). CDR3 length: 15 residues. Deletions cut 4 bases from V and 5 bases from J, with 18 bases between. CDR1 SGDLS and CDR2 YYNGEE come from the germline V gene. The chain's CDR3 is CASSQQGGGGETQYF. Here the CDR3 DNA reads TGTGCCAGCAGCCAACAGGGGGGAGGGGGGGAGACCCAGTACTTC.

This clone was seen a handful of times. V is TRBV9 and J is TRBJ2-7; D unclear. Germline CDR1 SGDLS, CDR2 YYNGEE. Trimming removed 2 bases from V and 2 bases from J, with 8 bases in between. The CDR3 runs 13 residues. The CDR3 here is CASSVGQTYEQYF. CDR3 nucleotide sequence: TGTGCCAGCAGCGTTGGTCAGACCTACGAGCAGTACTTC.

In its sample, this clone was seen a few times. The J gene is TRBJ1-6, the V gene TRBV28; possible D gene TRBD1, 5 bases. This CDR3 region has 13 residues. Germline CDR1 is MDHEN and CDR2 is SYDVKM. Trimming cost V 6 bases and J 9 bases, with 12 bases left between them. The CDR3, as DNA: TGTGCCAGCAGGACCGGGACTCTTTCACCCCTCCACTTT. This gives the protein CASRTGTLSPLHF.

The chain recombines TRBV7-6 with TRBJ1-1; TRBD1 is a possible D gene (5 bases). Trimming removed 3 bases at V and 1 base at J, with 12 bases between. This CDR3 comprises 15 residues. Germline V CDR1 and CDR2: SGHVS, FNYEAQ. CDR3 amino acids: CASSLRQGWNTEAFF. The DNA of the CDR3 is TGTGCCAGCAGCTTGAGGCAGGGTTGGAACACTGAAGCTTTCTTT.

The V call is TRBV5-4, the J call TRBJ1-6, with 10 bases identical to TRBD1. With 10 bases clipped from V and 6 bases from J, the junction kept 4 bases outside the gene matches. CDR3 size: 13 residues. Per the germline V gene, CDR1 is SGHNT and CDR2 is YYREEE (reference sequence). The CDR3 DNA is TGTGCCGCCCGGGACAGGGGTAATTCACCCCTCCACTTT. It is translated as CAARDRGNSPLHF.

This chain joins TRBV27 and TRBJ1-1; TRBD1 is a possible D gene (5 bases). Germline CDR1 and CDR2: MNHEY and SMNVEV (reference sequence). The CDR3 covers 14 residues. V lost 2 bases and J lost 2, with 9 bases in between. The CDR3 loop is CASSLIDRNTEAFF. As DNA, the CDR3 is TGTGCCAGCAGTTTAATCGACAGAAACACTGAAGCTTTCTTT.

The chain has TRBV2 and TRBJ2-3; 7 nucleotides match TRBD2. V was clipped by 6 bases and J by 1 base; unmatched bases: 7. Germline V lookup: CDR1 SNHLY, CDR2 FYNNEI. This CDR3 comprises 15 residues. As DNA, the CDR3 is TGTGCCAGCAGCAGCCCCGCGGGAGGCACAGATACGCAGTATTTT. Protein product: CASSSPAGGTDTQYF.

DNA for the CDR3: TGTGCCAGCAGTTTCCCGCTATCGACTAGCGGGGGCCCAGATACGCAGTATTTT. It yields the protein CASSFPLSTSGGPDTQYF. The rearrangement links TRBV28 to TRBJ2-3; 12 bases map to TRBD2. The length of the CDR3 is 18 residues. Germline loops: CDR1 MDHEN, CDR2 SYDVKM. V dropped 3 bases and J dropped 4; count of bases not matched to a gene: 11.

This chain links TRBV14 with TRBJ1-3; tentative D call: TRBD1 (6 bases). The V end was cut by 0 bases, the J end by 1 base, with 10 bases between. This CDR3 is 16 amino acids long. Germline V lookup: CDR1 SGHDN, CDR2 FVKESK. The CDR3 region has the DNA TGTGCCAGCAGCCAAGATCGGACAGCATCTGGAAACACCATATATTTT. Translated, it gives CASSQDRTASGNTIYF.